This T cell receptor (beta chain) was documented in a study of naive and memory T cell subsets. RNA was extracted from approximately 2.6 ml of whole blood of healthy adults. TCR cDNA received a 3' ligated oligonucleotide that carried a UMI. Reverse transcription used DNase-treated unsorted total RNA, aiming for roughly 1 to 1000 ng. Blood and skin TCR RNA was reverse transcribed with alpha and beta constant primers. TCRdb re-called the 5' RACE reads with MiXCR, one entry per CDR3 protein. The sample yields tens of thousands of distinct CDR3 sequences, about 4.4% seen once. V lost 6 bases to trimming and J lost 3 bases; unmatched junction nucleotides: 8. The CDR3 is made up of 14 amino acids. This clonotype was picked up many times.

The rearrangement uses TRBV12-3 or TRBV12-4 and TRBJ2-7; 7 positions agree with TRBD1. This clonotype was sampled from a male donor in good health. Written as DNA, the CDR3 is TGTGCCAGCAGGCCCCAGACAGGGCACTACGAGCAGTACTTC. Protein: CASRPQTGHYEQYF.